A selection of T cell receptor beta chains follows, all from one sample in a study of CD8+ T cells in alopecia areata. Assay used: immunoSEQ multiplex PCR; TCRdb lists only in-frame clones, some missing. The data contain about 180,000 clones, 40% to 55% of them seen just once; the ten biggest clones take up 10%. This specimen was CD8+ T cells sorted from blood, taken around week 53, from a patient treated with tofacitinib. All receptors come from a human donor with alopecia areata. Each CDR3 is given with its conserved first and last residue. The order of the fields is D gene, CDR3 length, J gene, clone size, V gene, CDR3 protein, CDR3 DNA. D genes are given only for firm matches. The size entry is marked missing in some rows and otherwise reads once, few, many or a size class.

. | 14 | TRBJ2-1 | . | TRBV9 | CASRPAGPYNEQFF | TGTGCCAGCAGGCCCGCCGGACCATACAATGAGCAGTTCTTC
. | 15 | TRBJ2-2 | . | TRBV30 | CAWNFLGVDTGELFF | TGTGCCTGGAATTTCTTGGGGGTCGACACCGGGGAGCTGTTTTTT
. | 15 | TRBJ1-6 | . | TRBV30 | CAWTPNGPWNSPLHF | TGTGCCTGGACCCCGAATGGACCATGGAATTCACCCCTCCACTTT
. | 14 | TRBJ1-1 | . | TRBV5-1 | CASSLGFMNTEAFF | TGCGCCAGCAGCTTAGGGTTTATGAACACTGAAGCTTTCTTT
. | 15 | TRBJ1-5 | . | TRBV19 | CASSMRGRPNQPQHF | TGTGCCAGTAGTATGAGAGGGAGACCGAATCAGCCCCAGCATTTT
TRBD1 | 15 | TRBJ2-1 | few | TRBV7-9 | CASSLPRTGGNEQFF | TGTGCCAGCAGCTTACCACGAACAGGGGGCAATGAGCAGTTCTTC
. | 12 | TRBJ1-2 | . | TRBV30 | CAWEEWSYGYTF | TGTGCCTGGGAGGAGTGGAGCTATGGCTACACCTTC
TRBD1 | 16 | TRBJ2-7 | . | TRBV7-8 | CASSLVAGQGSYEQYF | TGTGCCAGCAGCTTAGTGGCGGGACAGGGGAGCTACGAGCAGTACTTC
. | 17 | TRBJ1-6 | few | TRBV9 | CASSVDAGQQSNSPLHF | TGTGCCAGCAGCGTAGACGCTGGACAGCAGTCCAATTCACCCCTCCACTTT
. | 15 | TRBJ1-2 | . | TRBV19 | CASSIGPRVADGYTF | TGTGCCAGTAGTATAGGTCCCAGGGTCGCGGATGGCTACACCTTC
TRBD2 | 16 | TRBJ2-1 | . | TRBV7-6 | CASSLMPSGEGNEQFF | TGTGCCAGCAGCTTGATGCCCAGCGGGGAAGGGAATGAGCAGTTCTTC
TRBD2 | 14 | TRBJ2-7 | . | TRBV15 | CATSAAGGAYEQYF | TGTGCCACCAGCGCCGCGGGGGGGGCCTACGAGCAGTACTTC
TRBD2 | 15 | TRBJ2-5 | . | TRBV27 | CASSPQRGLQETQYF | TGTGCCAGCAGTCCCCAGCGGGGGTTGCAGGAGACCCAGTACTTC
. | 17 | TRBJ2-7 | . | TRBV4-2 | CASSHTGAGRPLLEQYF | TGTGCCAGCAGCCATACGGGGGCTGGCCGGCCTTTATTAGAGCAGTACTTC
. | 13 | TRBJ2-7 | once | TRBV5-1 | CASSRDGPYEQYF | TGCGCCAGCTCCCGGGACGGGCCCTACGAGCAGTACTTC
. | 13 | TRBJ2-3 | . | TRBV27 | CASSSGRADTQYF | TGTGCCAGCAGTTCGGGACGGGCAGATACGCAGTATTTT
. | 13 | TRBJ1-2 | . | TRBV29-1 | CSAVFGTAYGYTF | TGCAGCGCTGTTTTCGGGACGGCCTATGGCTACACCTTC
. | 13 | TRBJ1-1 | . | TRBV30 | CACAREMETEAFF | TGTGCTTGCGCCAGGGAGATGGAGACTGAAGCTTTCTTT
. | 14 | TRBJ1-2 | few | TRBV29-1 | CSVEEQTYNYGYTF | TGCAGCGTTGAAGAACAGACCTATAACTATGGCTACACCTTC
. | 15 | TRBJ1-1 | . | TRBV4-2 | CASSRDLDRDTEAFF | TGTGCCAGCAGCCGAGATTTGGACAGAGACACTGAAGCTTTCTTT
. | 13 | TRBJ2-7 | few | TRBV7-9 | CASSLPASYEQYF | TGTGCCAGCAGCTTACCCGCCTCCTACGAGCAGTACTTC
TRBD1 | 13 | TRBJ2-3 | . | TRBV10-3 | CAINIGTGDTQYF | TGTGCCATCAACATCGGGACAGGAGATACGCAGTATTTT
. | 16 | TRBJ1-6 | . | TRBV13 | CASSPLGKSYNSPLHF | TGTGCCAGCAGCCCCCTCGGGAAGTCCTATAATTCACCCCTCCACTTT
. | 15 | TRBJ2-6 | . | TRBV19 | CASSFTKSGANVLTF | TGTGCCAGTAGTTTCACAAAATCTGGGGCCAACGTCCTGACTTTC
TRBD1 | 14 | TRBJ1-5 | . | TRBV6-5 | CASSEQGFNQPQHF | TGTGCCAGCAGCGAACAGGGGTTCAATCAGCCCCAGCATTTT
TRBD1 | 15 | TRBJ1-2 | few | TRBV4-2 | CASSQTNRDSYGYTF | TGTGCCAGCAGCCAAACAAACCGGGACAGCTATGGCTACACCTTC
. | 15 | TRBJ1-5 | . | TRBV4-3 | CASSQVLGAGQPQHF | TGCGCCAGCAGCCAAGTTCTCGGGGCTGGCCAGCCCCAGCATTTT
. | 13 | TRBJ2-5 | . | TRBV25-1 | CASSEGGPETQYF | TGTGCCAGCAGTGAAGGGGGCCCGGAGACCCAGTACTTC
TRBD2 | 15 | TRBJ2-3 | . | TRBV5-6 | CASSPGLAVTDTQYF | TGTGCCAGCAGCCCCGGACTAGCGGTGACAGATACGCAGTATTTT
. | 16 | TRBJ1-5 | few | TRBV27 | CASSYSWGDSNQPQHF | TGTGCCAGCAGTTACAGCTGGGGGGATAGCAATCAGCCCCAGCATTTT
. | 13 | TRBJ1-2 | . | TRBV6-5 | CASSYGQLYGYTF | TGTGCCAGCAGTTACGGCCAGCTGTATGGCTACACCTTC
. | 16 | TRBJ1-1 | . | TRBV6-5 | CASSYSPTGLNTEAFF | TGTGCCAGCAGTTACTCCCCCACAGGGTTGAACACTGAAGCTTTCTTT
. | 13 | TRBJ2-5 | few | TRBV11-2 | CASSLGHIETQYF | TGTGCCAGCAGCTTGGGTCACATAGAGACCCAGTACTTC
TRBD1 | 14 | TRBJ2-7 | . | TRBV5-6 | CASSSGQVAYEQYF | TGTGCCAGCAGCTCGGGACAGGTGGCCTACGAGCAGTACTTC
. | 15 | TRBJ1-5 | few | TRBV7-9 | CASSLGGESNQPQHF | TGTGCCAGCAGCTTAGGGGGTGAAAGCAATCAGCCCCAGCATTTT
TRBD2 | 18 | TRBJ2-2 | many | TRBV9 | CASSVGGSGGLNTGELFF | TGTGCCAGCAGCGTAGGCGGTAGCGGGGGTCTGAACACCGGGGAGCTGTTTTTT
. | 10 | TRBJ1-1 | . | TRBV2 | CASSEGEAFF | TGTGCCAGCAGTGAGGGAGAAGCTTTCTTT
. | 11 | TRBJ2-7 | few | TRBV19 | CASSSPYEQYF | TGTGCCAGTAGTTCGCCCTACGAGCAGTACTTC
. | 14 | TRBJ2-1 | few | TRBV19 | CASSVRSSYNEQFF | TGTGCCAGTAGTGTACGTAGCTCCTACAATGAGCAGTTCTTC
. | 13 | TRBJ2-7 | . | TRBV7-6 | CASSLGRTYEQYF | TGTGCCAGCAGCTTAGGACGGACCTACGAGCAGTACTTC
TRBD2 | 12 | TRBJ2-7 | . | TRBV7-8 | CASRGTNYEQYF | TGTGCCAGCAGGGGGACTAACTACGAGCAGTACTTC
. | 20 | TRBJ2-5 | few | TRBV19 | CASSILSADTPGLAEETQYF | TGTGCCAGTAGTATACTAAGCGCTGACACACCGGGGCTAGCCGAAGAGACCCAGTACTTC
. | 13 | TRBJ1-6 | . | TRBV9 | CASSGALQSPLHF | TGTGCCAGCAGCGGGGCCCTACAATCACCCCTCCACTTT
. | 16 | TRBJ1-6 | few | TRBV6-5 | CASSYSQWGSRSPLHF | TGTGCCAGCAGTTACTCTCAGTGGGGGTCGAGATCACCCCTCCACTTT
. | 15 | TRBJ2-7 | . | TRBV4-2 | CASSQEGGRDYEQYF | TGTGCCAGCAGCCAAGAGGGCGGTCGTGACTACGAGCAGTACTTC
. | 15 | TRBJ2-1 | . | TRBV18 | CASSPLVDVYNEQFF | TGTGCCAGCTCACCACTGGTCGATGTTTACAATGAGCAGTTCTTC
. | 16 | TRBJ2-7 | few | TRBV14 | CASSPKVTGGEYEQYF | TGTGCCAGCAGCCCGAAGGTGACTGGAGGGGAATACGAGCAGTACTTC
. | 13 | TRBJ2-1 | . | TRBV2 | CASSETSYNEQFF | TGTGCCAGCAGTGAAACTAGCTACAATGAGCAGTTCTTC
. | 13 | TRBJ1-2 | few | TRBV7-2 | CASSYVGAYGYTF | TGTGCCAGCAGCTACGTAGGGGCCTATGGCTACACCTTC
TRBD2 | 17 | TRBJ2-1 | . | TRBV18 | CASSPSWASGPGNEQFF | TGTGCCAGCTCACCATCCTGGGCTAGCGGCCCGGGAAATGAGCAGTTCTTC
TRBD2 | 13 | TRBJ2-2 | . | TRBV30 | CAWARTRDGELFF | TGTGCCTGGGCGAGGACTAGGGACGGGGAGCTGTTTTTT
. | 17 | TRBJ2-7 | once | TRBV7-8 | CASSFRRGDPRSYEQYF | TGTGCCAGCAGCTTCAGGCGGGGCGACCCTCGCTCCTACGAGCAGTACTTC
TRBD2 | 17 | TRBJ2-7 | . | TRBV2 | CASSDEASGDYSYEQYF | TGTGCCAGCAGTGATGAGGCTAGCGGGGACTACTCCTACGAGCAGTACTTC
. | 11 | TRBJ2-1 | . | TRBV20-1 | CSARGWGEQFF | TGCAGTGCTAGGGGGTGGGGTGAGCAGTTCTTC
TRBD1 | 14 | TRBJ1-3 | few | TRBV5-6 | CASSWDRAGNTIYF | TGTGCCAGCAGCTGGGACAGGGCTGGAAACACCATATATTTT
. | 14 | TRBJ2-7 | once | TRBV6-5 | CASSQPDRTYEQYF | TGTGCCAGCAGCCAACCCGACAGGACCTACGAGCAGTACTTC
. | 12 | TRBJ1-2 | few | TRBV5-6 | CASSSGELRYTF | TGTGCCAGCAGCTCCGGGGAGCTTCGCTACACCTTC
TRBD1 | 15 | TRBJ1-2 | . | TRBV4-2 | CASSQKDRGNYGYTF | TGTGCCAGCAGCCAAAAAGACAGGGGAAACTATGGCTACACCTTC
. | 15 | TRBJ2-1 | . | TRBV7-2 | CASSLVGGSYNEQFF | TGTGCCAGCAGCTTAGTCGGGGGCTCCTACAATGAGCAGTTCTTC
. | 16 | TRBJ1-1 | . | TRBV27 | CASSFNGKGGETEAFF | TGTGCCAGCAGTTTTAATGGGAAAGGTGGAGAGACTGAAGCTTTCTTT